The T cell receptor beta chain described here comes from a study of blood T cells in healthy people across ages. A few counts support this clonotype. Each sample used at least 6.5 million PBMCs. Germline CDR1 and CDR2: LGHNA and YNFKEQ. Deletions cut 4 bases from V and 6 bases from J, with 19 bases between. This CDR3 is built from 15 residues. Primers used in a second PCR of about 6 to 11 cycles were a sample-barcoded 5' primer and a J-beta primer mix. TCRdb analysed the 5' RACE reads with MiXCR anew, one entry per CDR3 protein. The sample has about 1.6 million distinct CDR3 sequences, roughly 32% seen once.

The rearrangement uses TRBV4-2 and TRBJ2-7; weak D call: TRBD1 (6 bases). The receptor comes from a woman aged 25 to 45 in good health. Sequenced input: blood. CDR3 sequence reads: CASSREPTGLGEQYF. CDR3 in DNA: TGTGCCAGCAGCCGAGAACCGACAGGTCTGGGCGAGCAGTACTTC.